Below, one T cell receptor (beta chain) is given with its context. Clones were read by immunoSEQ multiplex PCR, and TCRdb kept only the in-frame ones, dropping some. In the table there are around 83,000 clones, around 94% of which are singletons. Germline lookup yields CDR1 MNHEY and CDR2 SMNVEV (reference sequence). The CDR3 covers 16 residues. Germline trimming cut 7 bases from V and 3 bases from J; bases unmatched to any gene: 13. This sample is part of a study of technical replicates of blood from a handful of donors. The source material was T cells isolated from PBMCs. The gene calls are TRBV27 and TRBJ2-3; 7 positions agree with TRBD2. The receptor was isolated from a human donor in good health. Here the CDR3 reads CASNWRERGGTDTQYF. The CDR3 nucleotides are TGTGCCAGCAACTGGCGGGAGCGGGGAGGGACAGATACGCAGTATTTT.